This TCR beta chain was profiled in a study of blood T cell repertoires in COVID-19. Study background: Material from acute and convalescent COVID-19 was sourced from the United States, Italy and Spain. T cells, B-cell-depleted T cells, or PBMCs supplied cDNA or gDNA.

This CDR3 has 15 amino acids. Per germline, CDR1 SGHVS and CDR2 FQNEAQ. V gave up 5 bases and J gave up 1 base; unmatched junction bases: 5. This table comes from immunoSEQ multiplex PCR, and its TCRdb copy is limited to in-frame clones, with some not included. The sample yields a few hundred thousand clones, 80% to 90% seen once. Residents of approximately 25 US areas, aged roughly 18 to 89 years, made up the participants. Grouping used clinical history reported by participants in a survey and questionnaire. This TCR was recovered from a woman aged 25 to 45 who had recovered from COVID-19. This sequence joins TRBV7-8 and TRBJ2-7; 10 bases align to TRBD1. The sample taken for sequencing was PBMCs or T cells enriched from blood (not recorded which). CDR3 sequence: CASSADRGRSYEQYF. CDR3 in DNA: TGTGCCAGCAGCGCAGACAGGGGGCGTTCCTACGAGCAGTACTTC.